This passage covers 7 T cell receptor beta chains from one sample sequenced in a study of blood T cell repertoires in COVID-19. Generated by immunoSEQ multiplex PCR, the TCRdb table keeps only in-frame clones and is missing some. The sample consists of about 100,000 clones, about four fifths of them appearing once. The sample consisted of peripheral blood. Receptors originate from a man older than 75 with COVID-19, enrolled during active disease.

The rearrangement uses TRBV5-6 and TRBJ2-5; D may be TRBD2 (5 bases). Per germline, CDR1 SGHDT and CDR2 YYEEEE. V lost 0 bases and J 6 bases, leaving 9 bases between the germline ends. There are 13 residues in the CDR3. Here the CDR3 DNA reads TGTGCCAGCAGCTTGGTGGGGAGACAGACCCAGTACTTC. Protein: CASSLVGRQTQYF.

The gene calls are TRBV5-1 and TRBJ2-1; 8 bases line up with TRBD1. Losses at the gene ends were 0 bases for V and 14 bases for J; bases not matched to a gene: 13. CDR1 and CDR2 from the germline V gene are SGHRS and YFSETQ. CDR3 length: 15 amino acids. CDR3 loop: CASSLASDRGVGEFF. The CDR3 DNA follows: TGCGCCAGCAGCTTGGCATCAGACAGGGGAGTAGGGGAGTTCTTC.

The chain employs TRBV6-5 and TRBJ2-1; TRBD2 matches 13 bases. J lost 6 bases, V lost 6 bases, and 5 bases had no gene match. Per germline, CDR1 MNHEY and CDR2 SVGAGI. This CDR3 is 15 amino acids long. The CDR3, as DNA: TGTGCCAGCAGCCGACTAGCGGGGGGACTCAATGAGCAGTTCTTC. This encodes CASSRLAGGLNEQFF.

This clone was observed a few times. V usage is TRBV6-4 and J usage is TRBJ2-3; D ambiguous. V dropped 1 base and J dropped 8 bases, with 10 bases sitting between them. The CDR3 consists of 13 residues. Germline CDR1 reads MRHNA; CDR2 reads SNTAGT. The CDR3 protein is CASSDLSRGTQYF. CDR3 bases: TGTGCCAGCAGTGACTTGTCCAGAGGTACGCAGTATTTT.

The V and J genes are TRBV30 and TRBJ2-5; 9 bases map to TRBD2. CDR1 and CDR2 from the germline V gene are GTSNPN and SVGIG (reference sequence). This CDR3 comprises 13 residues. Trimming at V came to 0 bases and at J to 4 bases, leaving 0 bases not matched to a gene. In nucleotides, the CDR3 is TGTGCCTGGAGTGTACTAGCGGGAGAGACCCAGTACTTC. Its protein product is CAWSVLAGETQYF.

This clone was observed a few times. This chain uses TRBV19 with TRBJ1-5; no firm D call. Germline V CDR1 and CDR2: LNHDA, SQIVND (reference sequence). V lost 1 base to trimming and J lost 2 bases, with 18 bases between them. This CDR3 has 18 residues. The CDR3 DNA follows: TGTGCCAGTAGTATAGTGGGAGTCGGGCCTGGACGCAATCAGCCCCAGCATTTT. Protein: CASSIVGVGPGRNQPQHF.

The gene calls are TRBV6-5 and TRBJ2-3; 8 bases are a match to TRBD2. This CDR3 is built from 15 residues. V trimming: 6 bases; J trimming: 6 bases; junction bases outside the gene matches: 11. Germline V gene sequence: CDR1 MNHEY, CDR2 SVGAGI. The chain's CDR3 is CASSLTGTSRDTQYF. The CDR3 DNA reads TGTGCCAGCAGCTTGACGGGGACTAGTCGGGATACGCAGTATTTT.